Sequencing of this T cell receptor beta chain was carried out in a study of blood T cell repertoires in COVID-19. The wider study: T cells, B-cell-depleted T cells, or PBMCs supplied cDNA or gDNA.

The V gene's germline CDR1 is MGHDK and CDR2 SYGVNS. The CDR3 length is 14 residues. After removal of 8 bases from V and 4 bases from J, the junction contained 6 bases not matched to a gene. Original handling: Using reference gene primer amplification, nucleated cell counts were estimated. Only in-frame clones appear in the TCRdb table, and some are missing; sequencing was by immunoSEQ multiplex PCR. The DNA was the basis for D and trimming; V, J and clone size are from that table. The sample yields around 65,000 clones, approximately 78% seen once. Sequencing was done on a sample of peripheral blood. The chain is built from TRBV25-1 and TRBJ2-7, with 12 bases matching TRBD2. This TCR was recovered from a man older than 75 with acute or convalescent COVID-19. The CDR3 DNA is TGTGCCAGCTTCCTAGCGGGAGGGTGGTACGAGCAGTACTTC. This sequence encodes CASFLAGGWYEQYF.